This TCR beta chain stems from a study of human T cells and chemical hapten exposure. In TCRdb, the RACE reads were re-called with MiXCR into one record per CDR3 protein. The table has fewer than 400,000 distinct CDR3 sequences, around 7% seen once. Study findings and constraints: Patch test scores rose with PT1 expanded TCR counts, a positive correlation.

The germline V gene encodes CDR1 MDHEN and CDR2 SYDVKM. The CDR3 is 13 amino acids. The time point was: patch test 1, 2 weeks after DPC sensitization. Treatment noted: therapeutic diphenylcyclopropenone sensitization with weekly scalp DPC. Blood, whole and unfractionated, served as the source for total RNA extraction. This clonotype was recorded at least ten times. Antigen unknown. One end of the junction varies from germline; a read error may be responsible. The sample in question was whole blood, obtained in connection with sensitization to the hapten diphenylcyclopropenone (DPC). V and J are TRBV28 and TRBJ1-1; D ambiguous. The sequence came from a woman under 30 with alopecia areata. Some clones in this sample may be carry-over from other donors' samples. The CDR3 DNA follows: TGTGCCATCAGTTTAAGAATGAACACTGAAGCTTTCTTT. Translating it yields CAISLRMNTEAFF.